This T cell receptor (beta chain) was captured by sequencing in a study of cytomegalovirus exposure and HLA in healthy donors. PCR primers comprised 60 Vbeta and 13 Jbeta primers. Sequencing used immunoSEQ multiplex PCR; TCRdb keeps in-frame clones, though not all of them. The sample records about 130,000 clones, 70% to 85% being singletons. The study's findings and limits: Most TCRs appeared rarely, but some public TCRs recurred in many donors. Later analysis identified several of the most significant clusters that appeared linked to common viral pathogens. Most of the TCR beta V segments (in an earlier analysis) were productive either about 87% or about 30% of the time.

Germline V gives CDR1 GTSNPN, CDR2 SVGIG (reference sequence). V lost 3 bases, J lost 2 bases, and 10 bases lay in between. The CDR3 is made up of 13 amino acids. About this clone: The antigen is not known.

Specimen: PBMCs. The rearrangement joins TRBV30 to TRBJ1-1; D gene unclear. This receptor was obtained from a boy younger than 10 in good health and CMV-seronegative. The CDR3 sequence: CAWRLQINTEAFF. The CDR3, as DNA: TGTGCCTGGAGATTACAGATCAACACTGAAGCTTTCTTT.